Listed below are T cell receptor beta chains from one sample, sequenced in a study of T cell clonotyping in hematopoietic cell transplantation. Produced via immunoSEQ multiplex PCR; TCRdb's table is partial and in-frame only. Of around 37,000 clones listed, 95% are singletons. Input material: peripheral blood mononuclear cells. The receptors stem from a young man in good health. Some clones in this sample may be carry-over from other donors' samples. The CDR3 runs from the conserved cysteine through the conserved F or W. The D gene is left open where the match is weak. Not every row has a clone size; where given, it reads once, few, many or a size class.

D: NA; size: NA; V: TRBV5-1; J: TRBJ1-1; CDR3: CASSLDLGARDTEAFF; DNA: TGCGCCAGCAGCTTGGACCTGGGGGCGAGGGACACTGAAGCTTTCTTT
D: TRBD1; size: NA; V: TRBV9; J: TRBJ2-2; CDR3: CASSVDPGGGTGELFF; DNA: TGTGCCAGCAGCGTAGATCCAGGGGGCGGCACCGGGGAGCTGTTTTTT
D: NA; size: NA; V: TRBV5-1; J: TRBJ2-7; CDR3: CASSLRGDEQYF; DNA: TGCGCCAGCAGCCTGAGGGGCGACGAGCAGTACTTC
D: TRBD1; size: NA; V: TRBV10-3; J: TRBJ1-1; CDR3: CAISNPGQGGTEAFF; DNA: TGTGCCATCAGTAATCCGGGACAGGGGGGCACTGAAGCTTTCTTT
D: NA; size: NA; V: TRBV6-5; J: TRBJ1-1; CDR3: CASSSTPQGNTEAFF; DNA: TGTGCCAGCAGTTCCACCCCACAGGGGAACACTGAAGCTTTCTTT
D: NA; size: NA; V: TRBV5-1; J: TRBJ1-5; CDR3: CASSLEGPSRTPQHF; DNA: TGCGCCAGCAGCTTGGAGGGACCCTCACGGACGCCCCAGCATTTT
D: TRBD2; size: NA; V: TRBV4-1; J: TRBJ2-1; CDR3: CASSQERLAGGKEQFF; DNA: TGCGCCAGCAGCCAAGAAAGGCTAGCGGGAGGGAAGGAGCAGTTCTTC
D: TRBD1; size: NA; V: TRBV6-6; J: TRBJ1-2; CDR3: CASLRQGTNYGYTF; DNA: TGTGCCAGTCTTAGACAGGGAACCAACTATGGCTACACCTTC
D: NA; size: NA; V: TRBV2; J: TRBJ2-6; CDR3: CASSYRVAGANVLTF; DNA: TGTGCCAGCAGTTACAGGGTCGCTGGGGCCAACGTCCTGACTTTC
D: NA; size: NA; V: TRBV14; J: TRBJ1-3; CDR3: CASSQGVGTGNTIYF; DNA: TGTGCCAGCAGCCAAGGCGTGGGAACTGGAAACACCATATATTTT
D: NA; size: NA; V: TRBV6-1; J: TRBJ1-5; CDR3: CASSEANNQPQHF; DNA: TGTGCCAGCAGTGAGGCCAACAATCAGCCCCAGCATTTT
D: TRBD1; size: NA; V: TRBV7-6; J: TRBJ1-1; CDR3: CASSARTGVNTEAFF; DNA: TGTGCCAGCAGCGCCAGGACAGGGGTGAACACTGAAGCTTTCTTT
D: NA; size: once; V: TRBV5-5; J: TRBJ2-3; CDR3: CASGQGPMLDTQYF; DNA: TGTGCCAGCGGGCAGGGGCCAATGTTGGATACGCAGTATTTT
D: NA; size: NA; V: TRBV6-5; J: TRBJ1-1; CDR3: CASSYQRADTEAFF; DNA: TGTGCCAGCAGTTACCAGAGAGCTGACACTGAAGCTTTCTTT
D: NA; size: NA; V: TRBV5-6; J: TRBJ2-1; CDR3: CASSLGPEGEQFF; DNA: TGTGCCAGCAGCTTAGGCCCCGAGGGGGAGCAGTTCTTC